This T cell receptor (beta chain) comes out of a study of blood T cell repertoires in COVID-19. Study as a whole: Acute-phase and convalescent COVID-19 samples originated in the United States, Italy and Spain. The analysed material was cDNA or gDNA that came from T cells, B-cell-depleted T cells, or PBMCs.

The CDR3 contains 15 residues. In germline, CDR1 is SGHTA, CDR2 FQGNSA. V lost 3 bases and J lost 4, with 12 bases in between. Authors' processing steps: For nucleated cells, counts were estimated from reference gene primer amplification. The data were produced by immunoSEQ multiplex PCR, yet TCRdb's version contains in-frame clones alone and is incomplete. Clone size and the V and J calls come from that table; the DNA yielded D and trimming. The repertoire holds 400,000 to 500,000 clones, with 70% to 90% as singletons. Membership in each cohort depended on participant-reported clinical history. This clone showed up just once.

The chain couples TRBV7-2 to TRBJ1-4; D is unresolved. The clonotype originates from a woman aged 18-30 years who had been exposed to COVID-19. Sample: PBMCs or T cells enriched from blood (not recorded which). CDR3 in amino acids: CASSLAPGNNEKLFF. In nucleotides, the CDR3 is TGTGCCAGCAGCTTGGCCCCGGGGAATAATGAAAAACTGTTTTTT.